The 19 T cell receptor beta chains below all came from one sample that was sequenced in a study of cytotoxic CD8 clonotypes in ibrutinib-treated CLL (dated by TCRdb to 2020 to 2023). Libraries were made using the immunoSEQ multiplex PCR assay. TCRdb limited this immuneACCESS table to in-frame rearrangements with V and J called. A share of clones is missing; checked studies link under half to unresolved V genes, and the rest is unexplained. The sample has approximately 92,000 clones on record, 77% of them singletons. Under 30% of the sample is held by the ten biggest clonotypes. Explained via the paper, the time point label denotes: around 2 years on ibrutinib. This specimen was PBMCs, taken after 24 months of ibrutinib treatment. The source of these receptors is a human donor with chronic lymphocytic leukemia.

A few counts support this clone. The chain combines TRBV18 with TRBJ2-1; no clear D gene. V gave up 3 bases and J gave up 8 bases, with 8 bases separating them. CDR1 KGHSH and CDR2 LQKENI come from the germline V gene. The CDR3 runs 12 residues. CDR3 loop: CASSPFGDEQFF. The CDR3 bases are TGTGCCAGCTCACCCTTCGGCGATGAGCAGTTCTTC.

This chain links TRBV30 with TRBJ1-6, with D tentatively TRBD1 (5 bases). The CDR3 has 15 residues. Germline lookup yields CDR1 GTSNPN and CDR2 SVGIG (reference sequence). The germline V and J ends were trimmed by 4 bases and 7 bases, with 17 bases remaining between them. Written as DNA, the CDR3 is TGTGCCTGGAATCCGGGACGGAGGCAAAATTCACCCCTCCACTTT. It codes for CAWNPGRRQNSPLHF.

The V gene is TRBV7-3, the J gene TRBJ2-1; the match to TRBD2 covers 7 bases. Germline assignment: CDR1 SGHTA and CDR2 FQGTGA. This CDR3 spans 16 amino acids. V shed 0 bases and J 4 bases; nucleotides not matched to a gene: 6. The CDR3 loop is CASSLTRLAEYNEQFF. The CDR3 coding sequence is TGTGCCAGCAGCTTAACTCGGCTAGCGGAGTACAATGAGCAGTTCTTC.

This rearrangement joins TRBV7-6 to TRBJ2-7, with 9 bases fitting TRBD1. In germline, CDR1 is SGHVS, CDR2 FNYEAQ. V gave up 0 bases and J gave up 7 bases; unmatched junction bases: 7. This CDR3 spans 15 amino acids. As DNA, the CDR3 is TGTGCCAGCAGCTTAGCGGGGGACAGGGCCGAAGAGCAGTACTTC. Its translation is CASSLAGDRAEEQYF.

The DNA of the CDR3 is TGTGCCAGCAGCGTGGGGACACCTTCACCCCTCCACTTT. Translated, it gives CASSVGTPSPLHF. The chain uses TRBV9 and TRBJ1-6, with D possibly being TRBD1 (6 bases). V dropped 2 bases and J dropped 9 bases, with 9 bases sitting between them. The CDR3 is 13 residues long. Germline CDR1 and CDR2: SGDLS and YYNGEE.

J is TRBJ2-7 and V is TRBV6-6; 12 nucleotides align to TRBD2. V trimming: 4 bases; J trimming: 3 bases; junction bases outside the gene matches: 1. The CDR3 length is 14 residues. Germline V gene data show CDR1 as MNHNY and CDR2 as SVGAGI (reference sequence). CDR3 nucleotides: TGTGCCAGCAGTTCGACTAGCGGGAGCTACGAGCAGTACTTC. It is translated as CASSSTSGSYEQYF.

The chain has TRBV7-9 and TRBJ2-7; TRBD2 aligns across 13 bases. This CDR3 contains 17 residues. Trimming removed 3 bases from V and 0 bases from J; junction bases left unmatched: 5. CDR1 and CDR2 from the germline V gene are SEHNR and FQNEAQ (reference sequence). CDR3 protein: CASSFGTSGMSSYEQYF. The CDR3 DNA sequence: TGTGCCAGCAGCTTCGGGACTAGCGGGATGAGCTCCTACGAGCAGTACTTC.

The chain recombines TRBV10-1 with TRBJ1-1, with D maybe TRBD1 (5 bases). This CDR3 region has 11 residues. Trimming removed 6 bases at V and 6 bases at J, with 8 bases between. Germline values: CDR1 WNHNN, CDR2 SYGVQD (reference sequence). CDR3: CASRGGSEAFF. As DNA, the CDR3 is TGCGCCAGCAGGGGGGGGTCTGAAGCTTTCTTT.

The chain employs TRBV12-5 and TRBJ2-5; TRBD1 might be the D (5 bases). Germline lookup yields CDR1 LGHNT and CDR2 FRNRAP. The CDR3 loop spans 18 amino acids. V was clipped by 1 base and J by 3 bases, with 21 bases between them. CDR3 sequence: CASGLGGHLRVSEETQYF. The CDR3 DNA is TGTGCTAGTGGTTTGGGGGGCCATTTAAGGGTGTCCGAAGAGACCCAGTACTTC.

The J gene is TRBJ2-7, the V gene TRBV19; 11 bases line up with TRBD1. V lost 6 bases and J lost 5; bases outside the gene matches: 9. There are 15 residues in the CDR3. From germline, CDR1 is LNHDA and CDR2 SQIVND (reference sequence). CDR3 amino acids: CASRTAGQGVHEQYF. For the CDR3, the DNA is TGTGCCAGTAGAACGGCGGGACAGGGGGTCCACGAGCAGTACTTC.

This clone was detected ten times or more. V usage is TRBV7-9 and J usage is TRBJ1-4; D not certain. Germline CDR1 reads SEHNR; CDR2 reads FQNEAQ (reference sequence). With 5 bases removed from V and 6 bases from J, the gap between germline ends came to 7 bases. The CDR3 is made up of 12 amino acids. The CDR3 nucleotides are TGTGCCAGCAGCCAACAATATGAAAAACTGTTTTTT. This encodes CASSQQYEKLFF.

This chain links TRBV21-1 with TRBJ2-1; the table's D call TRBD1 went unverified against the DNA. TRBV21-1 is annotated as a pseudogene. CDR3 length equals 16 residues. Written as DNA, the CDR3 is TGTGCCAGCAGCGAGCCTTGGGACAGGGCCAACAATGAGCAGTTCTTC. This translates into CASSEPWDRANNEQFF.

This clone was counted many times. The V call is TRBV5-1, the J call TRBJ2-1; maybe TRBD1 (6 bases). The V end lost 4 bases, the J end lost 0 bases, and 11 bases lay between the germline ends. The CDR3 length is 15 residues. CDR1 is SGHRS, CDR2 YFSETQ, per germline. CDR3 coding DNA: TGCGCCAGCAGCCGGGACACCCGCTCCTACAATGAGCAGTTCTTC. Translation gives CASSRDTRSYNEQFF.

This clone was counted at least ten times. The chain uses TRBV4-1 and TRBJ1-1; 9 bases align to TRBD1. The V segment lost 3 bases and the J segment 4 bases; nucleotides outside the gene matches: 3. The germline gives CDR1 MGHRA, CDR2 YSYEKL. This CDR3 is 14 amino acids long. The CDR3: CASSQGTGPTEAFF. CDR3 nucleotide sequence: TGCGCCAGCAGCCAGGGGACAGGGCCCACTGAAGCTTTCTTT.

The CDR3, as DNA: TGTGCCAGCAGTCCCTCCGGCCATCAACGATATGGCTACACCTTC. Translated, it gives CASSPSGHQRYGYTF. The chain combines TRBV28 with TRBJ1-2; D is undetermined. Per germline, CDR1 MDHEN and CDR2 SYDVKM. The CDR3 length is 15 residues. Trimming removed 5 bases from V and 5 bases from J, with 18 bases in between.

The rearrangement links TRBV28 to TRBJ2-7; D tentatively fits TRBD1 or TRBD2 (5 bases each). The V and J ends lost 7 bases and 7 bases respectively, with 14 bases between them. Germline V CDR1 and CDR2: MDHEN, SYDVKM. This CDR3 is built from 12 residues. The CDR3 nucleotides read TGTGCCAGCACCAGAAGGGGAGTAGAGCAGTACTTC. The encoded protein is CASTRRGVEQYF.

The chain has TRBV5-8 and TRBJ2-3; 12 nucleotides line up with TRBD2. The CDR3 extends over 16 amino acids. The ends lost 0 bases at V and 1 base at J; junction bases unmatched: 0. Germline V CDR1 and CDR2: SGHTS, YDEGEE. CDR3 nucleotides: TGTGCCAGCAGCTTGGGACTAGCGGGGGGCACAGATACGCAGTATTTT. Its translation is CASSLGLAGGTDTQYF.

The chain uses TRBV7-2 and TRBJ2-1; TRBD2 agrees at 8 bases. This CDR3 is built from 17 residues. CDR1 and CDR2 from the germline V gene are SGHTA and FQGNSA. Trimming cost V 4 bases and J 5 bases; bases outside gene matches: 13. The CDR3 region has the DNA TGTGCCAGCAGCTCGGGCGGGAGGAGGGCTGGGGACAATGAGCAGTTCTTC. Translated, it gives CASSSGGRRAGDNEQFF.

The chain links TRBV27 to TRBJ1-1; D is perhaps TRBD1 (5 bases). The CDR3 loop spans 14 amino acids. Trimming removed 4 bases from V and 5 bases from J, with 14 bases in between. CDR1 and CDR2 from the germline V gene are MNHEY and SMNVEV (reference sequence). CDR3 loop: CASSSVRVRTEAFF. CDR3 DNA: TGTGCCAGCAGTTCGGTCAGGGTTCGGACTGAAGCTTTCTTT.